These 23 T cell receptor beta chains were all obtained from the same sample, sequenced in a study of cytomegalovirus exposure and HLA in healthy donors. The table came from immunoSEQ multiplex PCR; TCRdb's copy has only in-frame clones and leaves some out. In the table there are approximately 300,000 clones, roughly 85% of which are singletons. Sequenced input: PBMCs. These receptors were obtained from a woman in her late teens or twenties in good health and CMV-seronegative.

CDR3 nucleotides: TGTGCCAGCAGCCAGGGGCCCTCCCCCTACGAGCAGTACTTC. This codes for CASSQGPSPYEQYF. The rearrangement links TRBV5-6 to TRBJ2-7, with D possibly being TRBD1 (6 bases). V was pared by 4 bases and J by 2 bases, with 13 bases between. Germline CDR1 SGHDT, CDR2 YYEEEE. The CDR3 covers 14 residues. The full variable domain, completed using reference TRBV5-6 and TRBJ2-7, is DAGVTQSPTHLIKTRGQQVTLRCSPKSGHDTVSWYQQALGQGPQFIFQYYEEEERQRGNFPDRFSGHQFPNYSSELNVNALLLGDSALYLCASSQGPSPYEQYFGPGTRLTVT.

The CDR3 region has the DNA TGTGCCAGTAGTGTGGACAGACCGACCTACGAGCAGTACTTC. This codes for CASSVDRPTYEQYF. The rearrangement links TRBV19 to TRBJ2-7; possibly TRBD1 for D (6 bases). V shed 5 bases and J shed 2 bases, with 13 bases lying between them. The CDR3 loop spans 14 amino acids. Germline values: CDR1 LNHDA, CDR2 SQIVND (reference sequence).

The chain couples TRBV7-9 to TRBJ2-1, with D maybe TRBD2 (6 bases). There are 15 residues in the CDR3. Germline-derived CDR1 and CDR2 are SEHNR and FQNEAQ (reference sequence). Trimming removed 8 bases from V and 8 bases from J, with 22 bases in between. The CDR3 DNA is TGTGCCAGCTGCCTAGGGGACTCTTCTATCGATGAGCAGTTCTTC. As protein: CASCLGDSSIDEQFF. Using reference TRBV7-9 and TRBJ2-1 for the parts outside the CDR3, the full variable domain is DTGVSQNPRHKITKRGQNVTFRCDPISEHNRLYWYRQTLGQGPEFLTYFQNEAQLEKSRLLSDRFSAERPKGSFSTLEIQRTEQGDSAMYLCASCLGDSSIDEQFFGPGTRLTVL.

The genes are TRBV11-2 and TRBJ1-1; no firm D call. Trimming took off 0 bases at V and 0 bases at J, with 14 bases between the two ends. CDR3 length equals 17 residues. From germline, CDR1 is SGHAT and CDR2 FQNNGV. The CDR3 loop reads CASSLDYARSLNTEAFF. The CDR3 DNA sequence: TGTGCCAGCAGCTTAGATTACGCCAGGTCGCTGAACACTGAAGCTTTCTTT.

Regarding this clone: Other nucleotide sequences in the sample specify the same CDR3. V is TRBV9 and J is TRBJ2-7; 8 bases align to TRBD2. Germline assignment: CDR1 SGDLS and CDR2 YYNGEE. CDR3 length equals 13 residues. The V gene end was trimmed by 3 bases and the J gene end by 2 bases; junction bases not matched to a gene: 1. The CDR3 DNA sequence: TGTGCCAGCAGCGAGGGACTAGCCTACGAGCAGTACTTC. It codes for CASSEGLAYEQYF.

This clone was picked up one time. In DNA, the CDR3 is TGTGCCAGCTCCCCGAGGGCGGCGTTGGGCTACACCTTC. Its protein product is CASSPRAALGYTF. The gene calls are TRBV27 and TRBJ1-2; no clear D. Germline V CDR1 and CDR2: MNHEY, SMNVEV (reference sequence). CDR3 length: 13 amino acids. Trimming removed 8 bases from V and 8 bases from J, with 18 bases in between.

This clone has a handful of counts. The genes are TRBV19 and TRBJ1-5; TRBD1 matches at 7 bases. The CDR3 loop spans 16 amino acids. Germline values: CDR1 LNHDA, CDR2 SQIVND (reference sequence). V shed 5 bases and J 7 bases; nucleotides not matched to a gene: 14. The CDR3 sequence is CASSGRQGSPGQPQHF. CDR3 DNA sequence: TGTGCCAGTAGTGGCCGACAGGGATCCCCCGGACAGCCCCAGCATTTT.

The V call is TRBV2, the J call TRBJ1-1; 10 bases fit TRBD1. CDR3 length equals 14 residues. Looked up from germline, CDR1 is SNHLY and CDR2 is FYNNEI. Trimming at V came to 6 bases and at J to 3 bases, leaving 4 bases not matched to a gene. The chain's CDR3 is CASRGTGADTEAFF. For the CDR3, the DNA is TGTGCCAGCAGAGGGACAGGGGCGGACACTGAAGCTTTCTTT.

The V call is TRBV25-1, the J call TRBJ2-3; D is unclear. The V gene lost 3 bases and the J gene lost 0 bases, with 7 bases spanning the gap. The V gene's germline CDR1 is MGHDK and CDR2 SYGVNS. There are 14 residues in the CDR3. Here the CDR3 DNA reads TGTGCCAGCAGTGATCCTGTAAGCACAGATACGCAGTATTTT. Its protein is CASSDPVSTDTQYF.

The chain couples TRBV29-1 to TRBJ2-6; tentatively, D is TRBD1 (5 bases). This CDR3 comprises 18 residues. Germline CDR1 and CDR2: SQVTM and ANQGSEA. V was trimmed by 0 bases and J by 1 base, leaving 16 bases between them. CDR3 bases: TGCAGCGTTGAAGATGGCCGCCAGGGCAGGTCTGGGGCCAACGTCCTGACTTTC. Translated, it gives CSVEDGRQGRSGANVLTF.

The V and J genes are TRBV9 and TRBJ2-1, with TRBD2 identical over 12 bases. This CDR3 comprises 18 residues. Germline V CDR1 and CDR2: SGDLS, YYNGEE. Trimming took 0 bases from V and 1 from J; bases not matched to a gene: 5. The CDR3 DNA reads TGTGCCAGCAGCGTAGGGGGAGGACTAGCGGGATCCTACAATGAGCAGTTCTTC. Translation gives CASSVGGGLAGSYNEQFF.

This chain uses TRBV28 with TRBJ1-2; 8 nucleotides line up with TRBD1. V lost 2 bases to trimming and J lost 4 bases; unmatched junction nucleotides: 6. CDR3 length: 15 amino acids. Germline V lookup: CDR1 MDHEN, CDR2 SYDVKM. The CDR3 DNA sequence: TGTGCCAGCAGTTTACTCACAGGGGGTAGCTATGGCTACACCTTC. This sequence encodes CASSLLTGGSYGYTF.

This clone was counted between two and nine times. In nucleotides, the CDR3 is TGTGCCAGCAGCGATAGCCAGGGGGAGCAGTACTTC. This gives the protein CASSDSQGEQYF. V gene TRBV11-1 combines with J gene TRBJ2-7; tentatively, D is TRBD1 (6 bases). Germline values: CDR1 SGHAT, CDR2 FQDESV (reference sequence). V lost 5 bases to trimming and J lost 7 bases, with 12 bases between them. CDR3 length: 12 residues.

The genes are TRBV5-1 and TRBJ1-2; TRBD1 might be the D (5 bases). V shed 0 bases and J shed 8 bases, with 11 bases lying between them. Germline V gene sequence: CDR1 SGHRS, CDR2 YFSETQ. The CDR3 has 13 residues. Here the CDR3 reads CASSLGRGDGYTF. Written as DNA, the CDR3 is TGCGCCAGCAGCTTGGGCCGGGGGGACGGCTACACCTTC.

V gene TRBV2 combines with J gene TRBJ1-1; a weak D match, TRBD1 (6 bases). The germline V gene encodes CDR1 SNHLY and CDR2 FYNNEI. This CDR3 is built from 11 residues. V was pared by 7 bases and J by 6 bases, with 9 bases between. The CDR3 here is CASIKGAEAFF. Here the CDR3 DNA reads TGTGCCAGCATCAAGGGGGCTGAAGCTTTCTTT.

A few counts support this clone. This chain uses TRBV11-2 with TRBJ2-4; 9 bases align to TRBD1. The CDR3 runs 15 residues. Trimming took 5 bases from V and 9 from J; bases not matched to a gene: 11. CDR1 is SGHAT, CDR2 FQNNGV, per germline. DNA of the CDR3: TGTGCCAGCAGCCCACTGGACAGGGGAGGCGGCATTCAGTACTTC. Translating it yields CASSPLDRGGGIQYF.

CDR3 bases: TGTGCCAGCAGCTCGGGGCTAGCGCTCGAGCAGTACTTC. Protein product: CASSSGLALEQYF. The V call is TRBV11-2, the J call TRBJ2-7; D is possibly TRBD2 (6 bases). CDR1 is SGHAT, CDR2 FQNNGV, per germline. V shed 4 bases and J shed 6 bases, with 13 bases lying between them. This CDR3 has 13 residues.

The CDR3 loop is CATSREGAGPYNEQFF. CDR3 DNA: TGTGCCACCAGCAGGGAAGGGGCGGGACCTTACAATGAGCAGTTCTTC. J is TRBJ2-1 and V is TRBV15; tentatively, D is TRBD2 (6 bases). Deletions cut 3 bases from V and 4 bases from J, with 16 bases between. The CDR3 covers 16 residues. Per the germline V gene, CDR1 is LNHNV and CDR2 is YYDKDF (reference sequence).

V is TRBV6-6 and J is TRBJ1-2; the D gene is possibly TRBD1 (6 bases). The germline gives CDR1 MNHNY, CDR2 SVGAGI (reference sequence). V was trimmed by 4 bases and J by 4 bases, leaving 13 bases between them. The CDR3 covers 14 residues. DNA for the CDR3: TGTGCCAGCAGTTGGAGCAGGGGTGCCTATGGCTACACCTTC. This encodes CASSWSRGAYGYTF.

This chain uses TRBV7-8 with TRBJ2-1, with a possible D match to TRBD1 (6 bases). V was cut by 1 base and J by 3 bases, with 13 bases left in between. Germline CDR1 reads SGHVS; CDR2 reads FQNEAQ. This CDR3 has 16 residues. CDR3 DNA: TGTGCCAGCAGCTTAGATCAGGGGCTAGGCTACAATGAGCAGTTCTTC. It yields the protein CASSLDQGLGYNEQFF.

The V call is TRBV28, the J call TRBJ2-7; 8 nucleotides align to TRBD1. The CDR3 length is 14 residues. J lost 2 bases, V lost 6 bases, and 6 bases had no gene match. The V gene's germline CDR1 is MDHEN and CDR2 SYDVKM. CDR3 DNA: TGTGCCAGCAGCAACCAGGGGGCGGCCTACGAGCAGTACTTC. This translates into CASSNQGAAYEQYF.

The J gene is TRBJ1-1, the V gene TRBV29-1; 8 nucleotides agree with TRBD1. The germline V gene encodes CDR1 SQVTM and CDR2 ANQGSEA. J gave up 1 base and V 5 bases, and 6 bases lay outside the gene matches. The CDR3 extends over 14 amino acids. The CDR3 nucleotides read TGCAGCGTTAAGGGACAGGTCCCGAACACTGAAGCTTTCTTT. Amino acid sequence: CSVKGQVPNTEAFF.

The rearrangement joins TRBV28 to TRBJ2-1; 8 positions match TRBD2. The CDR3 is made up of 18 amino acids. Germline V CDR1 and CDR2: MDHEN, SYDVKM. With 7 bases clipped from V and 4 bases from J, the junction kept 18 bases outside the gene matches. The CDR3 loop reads CASIKDTGGVGVYNEQFF. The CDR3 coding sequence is TGTGCCAGCATAAAGGACACGGGAGGGGTTGGGGTTTACAATGAGCAGTTCTTC.